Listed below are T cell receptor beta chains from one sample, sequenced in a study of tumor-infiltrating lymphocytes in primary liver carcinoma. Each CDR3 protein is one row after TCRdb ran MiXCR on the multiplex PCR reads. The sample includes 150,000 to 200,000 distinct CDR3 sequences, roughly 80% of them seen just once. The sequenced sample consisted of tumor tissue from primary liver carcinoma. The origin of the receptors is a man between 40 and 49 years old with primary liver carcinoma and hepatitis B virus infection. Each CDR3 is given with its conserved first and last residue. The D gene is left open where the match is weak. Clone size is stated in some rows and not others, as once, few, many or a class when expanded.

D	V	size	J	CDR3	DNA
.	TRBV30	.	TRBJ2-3	CAWSRGYPDTRYF	TGTGCCTGGAGTAGAGGGTACCCAGATACGCGGTATTTT
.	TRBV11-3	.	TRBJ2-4	CASSLVDSPEKNIQYF	TGTGCCAGCAGCTTAGTTGACTCTCCGGAGAAAAACATTCAGTACTTC
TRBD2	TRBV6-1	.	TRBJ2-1	CASREAGVIYIEQFF	TGTGCCAGCAGAGAAGCGGGAGTGATCTACATTGAGCAGTTCTTC
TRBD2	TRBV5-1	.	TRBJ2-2	CASSFEASGRNTGEPFF	TGCGCCAGCAGCTTCGAAGCTAGCGGGAGGAACACCGGGGAGCCGTTTTTT
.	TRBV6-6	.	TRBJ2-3	CAISLDLWGTDTQYF	TGTGCCATCAGTCTCGACCTATGGGGCACAGATACGCAGTATTTT
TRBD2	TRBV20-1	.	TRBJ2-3	CSVRVAGVTDTQYF	TGCAGTGTCAGAGTAGCGGGAGTGACAGATACGCAGTATTTT
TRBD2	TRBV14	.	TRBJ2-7	CASSVVAGWVNIEQYF	TGTGCCAGCAGTGTCGTAGCGGGATGGGTGAACATTGAGCAGTACTTC
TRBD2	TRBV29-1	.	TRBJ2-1	CSVWDYGQFF	TGCAGCGTTTGGGACTATGGGCAGTTCTTC
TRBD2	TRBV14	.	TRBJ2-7	CASSPRPAGAPLVTYERYF	TGTGCCAGCAGCCCCCGACCAGCGGGAGCCCCTCTGGTCACCTACGAGCGGTACTTC
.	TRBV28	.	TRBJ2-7	CANSYTPFYKQYF	TGTGCCAACAGCTACACTCCATTTTACAAGCAGTACTTC
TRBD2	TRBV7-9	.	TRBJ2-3	CASSLTSGGSTYTQYF	TGTGCTAGCAGCCTAACTAGCGGGGGGTCCACATATACGCAGTATTTT
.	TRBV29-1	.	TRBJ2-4	CSPSWRVNIKYF	TGCAGCCCATCTTGGAGGGTAAACATTAAGTACTTC
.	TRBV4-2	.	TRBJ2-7	CVSSQGNSYEQYF	TGTGTCAGCAGCCAAGGAAATTCCTATGAGCAGTACTTC
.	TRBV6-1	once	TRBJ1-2	CASRPKIQNYGYTF	TGTGCCAGCAGGCCAAAGATCCAAAACTATGGCTACACCTTC
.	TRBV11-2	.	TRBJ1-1	CASSLGLNIQAIF	TGTGCCAGCAGCTTAGGACTGAACATTCAAGCTATCTTT
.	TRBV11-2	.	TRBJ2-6	CGTQRSRSGANVPTF	TGTGGTACCCAGCGGTCGCGCTCTGGGGCCAACGTCCCGACTTTC
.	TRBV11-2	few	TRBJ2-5	CASSVCGAQETQYF	TGTGCCAGCAGCGTCTGCGGGGCACAAGAGACCCAGTACTTC
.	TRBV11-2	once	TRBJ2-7	CASSSSRYFYEQYF	TGTGCCAGCAGCTCTAGCAGGTACTTCTACGAGCAGTACTTC
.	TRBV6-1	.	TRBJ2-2	CASNPRGTIEGLSF	TGTGCCAGCAACCCCCGAGGGACAATAGAGGGGCTGTCTTTC
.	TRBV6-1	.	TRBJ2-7	CASTPVRGAPTEQYF	TGTGCCAGCACTCCGGTGAGAGGGGCCCCGACCGAACAGTACTTC
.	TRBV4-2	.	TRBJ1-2	CTSSPLVGMGGYTF	TGTACCAGCAGCCCTTTAGTCGGGATGGGGGGCTACACCTTC
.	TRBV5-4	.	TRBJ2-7	CASSGRPGAENTYEQYF	TGTGCCAGCAGTGGGAGGCCGGGAGCGGAAAACACCTACGAGCAGTACTTC